The source of this TCR beta chain is a study of early stage breast cancer tumors. Sequenced by immunoSEQ multiplex PCR; TCRdb stores in-frame clones only, minus some. Of tens of thousands of clones listed, roughly three quarters are singletons. V trimming: 3 bases; J trimming: 5 bases; junction bases outside the gene matches: 13. The CDR3 is 17 residues long. The germline V gene has CDR1 GTSNPN and CDR2 SVGIG (reference sequence). Overall study results and limits: Compared with adjacent normal breast, tumors showed about 2.3-fold denser, more clonal T cells.

Concerning this clone: Its antigen is unknown.

The sequence derives from a person between 60 and 69 years old with breast cancer. Input material: blood. This chain connects TRBV30 to TRBJ2-2; 9 positions match TRBD2. CDR3 sequence: CAWRAIAGDRATGELFF. CDR3 bases: TGTGCCTGGAGGGCCATAGCGGGGGATAGAGCAACCGGGGAGCTGTTTTTT. The full variable domain, with the rest looked up from reference TRBV30 and TRBJ2-2, is SQTIHQWPATLVQPVGSPLSLECTVEGTSNPNLYWYRQAAGRGLQLLFYSVGIGQISSEVPQNLSASRPQDRQFILSSKKLLLSDSGFYLCAWRAIAGDRATGELFFGEGSRLTVL.